This TCR beta chain stems from a study of T cells in Graves' hyperthyroidism and ophthalmopathy. This clonotype was recorded at least ten times. The CDR3 regions of TCR beta were amplified from RNA transcripts. The HTBI primer set served for first-round RT-PCR of the TCR CDR3. One entry per CDR3 protein, called by TCRdb with MiXCR from the multiplex PCR reads. The sample yields some 600,000 distinct CDR3 sequences, approximately 14% seen once. The length of the CDR3 is 13 residues. V gave up 2 bases and J gave up 5 bases, with 6 bases separating them. Germline V lookup: CDR1 MNHEY, CDR2 SMNVEV (reference sequence).

This chain connects TRBV27 to TRBJ2-2, with D unclear. The sequenced sample consisted of blood. This TCR was sampled from a woman aged 25 to 39 with Graves' hyperthyroidism that later progressed to Graves' ophthalmopathy. The CDR3 sequence: CASSLSRTGELFF. The CDR3 nucleotides read TGTGCCAGCAGTTTAAGTCGTACCGGGGAGCTGTTTTTT.